The sequence of this T cell receptor beta chain was determined in a study of blood T cells in healthy people across ages. Study findings and constraints: Naive T cell percentage showed a strong correlation with TCR beta diversity. Diversity was estimated from one million T cells, and these estimates were considered underestimates.

Sample-barcoded 5' priming and a J-beta primer mix drove a second PCR of roughly 7 to 11 cycles. The template-switch adaptor, which had 12 random nucleotides, put a tag on each cDNA molecule. TCRdb ran MiXCR on the 5' RACE reads and lists one entry per CDR3 protein. The sample shows roughly 2 million distinct CDR3 sequences, 49% of them seen only once. Concerning this clonotype itself: Its antigen is not identified.

Sequencing input: blood. The receptor's source is a woman in her thirties or forties in good health.

The CDR3 sequence is CASSWDSVTDTQYF. The CDR3, as DNA: TGTGCCAGCAGTTGGGACAGCGTCACAGATACGCAGTATTTT. This chain uses TRBV6-5 with TRBJ2-3, with TRBD1 matching 7 bases. The CDR3 runs 14 residues. Unmatched junction bases numbered 3, after V lost 4 bases and J lost 2 bases. Germline assignment: CDR1 MNHEY and CDR2 SVGAGI.